Following are 17 T cell receptor beta chains from one sample sequenced in a study of cytomegalovirus exposure and HLA in healthy donors. The PCR contained 60 Vbeta and 13 Jbeta primers. The table came from immunoSEQ multiplex PCR; TCRdb's copy has only in-frame clones and leaves some out. The repertoire has more than 80,000 clones, around 59% of them found once; the top ten carry 2% to 2.5%. The sequenced sample consisted of PBMCs. The receptors were sampled from a human donor in good health.

This clone was seen a handful of times. This chain links TRBV6-5 with TRBJ2-2; D is unresolved. The CDR3 length is 14 residues. Trimming took off 2 bases at V and 7 bases at J, with 11 bases between the two ends. CDR1 is MNHEY and CDR2 is SVGAGI in the germline V gene. The CDR3 protein is CASSYKLDSGELFF. The CDR3, as DNA: TGTGCCAGCAGTTACAAGCTTGATAGCGGGGAGCTGTTTTTT.

This clone was detected a few times. The chain is built from TRBV19 and TRBJ2-2; maybe TRBD2 (7 bases). Deletions cut 3 bases from V and 0 bases from J, with 11 bases between. The CDR3 spans 16 residues. Germline CDR1 is LNHDA and CDR2 is SQIVND (reference sequence). CDR3 in amino acids: CASSIPGGPNTGELFF. As DNA, the CDR3 is TGTGCCAGTAGTATTCCGGGGGGCCCGAACACCGGGGAGCTGTTTTTT. The full variable domain, in which reference TRBV19 and TRBJ2-2 provide the parts outside the CDR3, is DGGITQSPKYLFRKEGQNVTLSCEQNLNHDAMYWYRQDPGQGLRLIYYSQIVNDFQKGDIAEGYSVSREKKESFPLTVTSAQKNPTAFYLCASSIPGGPNTGELFFGEGSRLTVL.

The chain's CDR3 is CASSQDLQEVYNEQFF. The CDR3 coding sequence is TGCGCCAGCAGCCAAGATCTCCAGGAAGTTTACAATGAGCAGTTCTTC. The chain combines TRBV4-3 with TRBJ2-1; D gene unclear. V was trimmed by 0 bases and J by 4 bases, leaving 13 bases between them. The CDR3 length is 16 residues. The V gene's germline CDR1 is LGHNA and CDR2 YSLEER.

This chain joins TRBV11-3 and TRBJ2-7; TRBD2 might be the D (6 bases). V dropped 5 bases and J dropped 3 bases, with 14 bases sitting between them. Germline V gene sequence: CDR1 SGHNT, CDR2 YENEEA. The CDR3 loop spans 14 amino acids. The CDR3 coding sequence is TGTGCCAGCAGCGCCGGCGGGAAGTTCTACGAGCAGTACTTC. Amino acid sequence: CASSAGGKFYEQYF.

The chain employs TRBV5-1 and TRBJ2-3, with D tentatively TRBD1 (6 bases). Trimming stripped 4 bases from V and 1 base from J, with 13 bases between. The CDR3 is 15 amino acids. The germline gives CDR1 SGHRS, CDR2 YFSETQ. CDR3 DNA: TGCGCCAGCAGCCTAGAGGGGGTTGGCACAGATACGCAGTATTTT. This sequence encodes CASSLEGVGTDTQYF.

The V and J genes are TRBV5-1 and TRBJ1-2, with 7 nucleotides matching TRBD1. There are 14 residues in the CDR3. CDR1 and CDR2 (germline): SGHRS, YFSETQ. Trimming at V came to 1 base and at J to 4 bases, leaving 4 bases not matched to a gene. The CDR3: CASSLPTGTYGYTF. In DNA, the CDR3 is TGCGCCAGCAGCTTGCCGACAGGGACCTATGGCTACACCTTC.

The CDR3 reads CASRAGTENTEAFF. The CDR3 DNA follows: TGTGCCAGCAGGGCCGGGACAGAAAACACTGAAGCTTTCTTT. The chain couples TRBV9 to TRBJ1-1; 7 bases fit TRBD1. CDR3 length equals 14 residues. With 5 bases clipped from V and 2 bases from J, the junction kept 6 bases outside the gene matches. CDR1 is SGDLS and CDR2 is YYNGEE in the germline V gene.

The chain carries TRBV11-3 and TRBJ2-1, with D possibly being TRBD1 (5 bases). This CDR3 has 15 amino acids. The V gene's germline CDR1 is SGHNT and CDR2 YENEEA. Trimming stripped 1 base from V and 9 bases from J, with 16 bases between. Here the CDR3 DNA reads TGTGCCAGCAGCTTAGGGTTCGCTGGGGCCGGTGAGCAGTTCTTC. Translating it yields CASSLGFAGAGEQFF.

The chain has TRBV9 and TRBJ2-1; 7 nucleotides line up with TRBD1. This CDR3 has 16 residues. Trimming at V came to 0 bases and at J to 9 bases, leaving 12 bases not matched to a gene. From germline, CDR1 is SGDLS and CDR2 YYNGEE. The CDR3 bases are TGTGCCAGCAGCGTAGACGACAGGGCGGTTCCCTCTGAGCAGTTCTTC. This gives the protein CASSVDDRAVPSEQFF.

This chain connects TRBV27 to TRBJ1-4; D is undetermined. The CDR3 runs 15 residues. Germline lookup yields CDR1 MNHEY and CDR2 SMNVEV (reference sequence). Trimming removed 6 bases from V and 8 bases from J, with 19 bases in between. The CDR3 is CASREFWQAGEKLFF. DNA of the CDR3: TGTGCCAGCAGAGAGTTCTGGCAGGCAGGAGAAAAACTGTTTTTT. Complete variable domain (other parts from reference TRBV27 and TRBJ1-4): EAQVTQNPRYLITVTGKKLTVTCSQNMNHEYMSWYRQDPGLGLRQIYYSMNVEVTDKGDVPEGYKVSRKEKRNFPLILESPSPNQTSLYFCASREFWQAGEKLFFGSGTQLSVL.

The chain couples TRBV10-3 to TRBJ1-5, with TRBD1 matching 8 bases. The CDR3 totals 18 residues. With V trimmed by 5 bases and J by 4 bases, 16 bases remained unmatched. Germline CDR1 and CDR2: ENHRY and SYGVKD. The CDR3 DNA reads TGTGCCATCAGTCATTCCCGGGACAGGTCGGTAGGTAATCAGCCCCAGCATTTT. Translated, it gives CAISHSRDRSVGNQPQHF.

The genes are TRBV18 and TRBJ2-5; 12 nucleotides line up with TRBD2. V lost 0 bases to trimming and J lost 5 bases; unmatched junction nucleotides: 10. The CDR3 covers 18 residues. Germline loops: CDR1 KGHSH, CDR2 LQKENI. The CDR3 coding sequence is TGTGCCAGCTCACCACCTACAGTAGGCGGACTAGCGGGGGAGACCCAGTACTTC. As protein: CASSPPTVGGLAGETQYF.

In nucleotides, the CDR3 is TGTGCCAGCAGCCCGGACGGGGACAGCTCCTACGAGCAGTACTTC. Its translation: CASSPDGDSSYEQYF. V and J are TRBV6-5 and TRBJ2-5; 7 positions match TRBD1. The J call could be wrong; TRBJ2-7 is a better fit for the DNA end. CDR1 and CDR2 (germline): MNHEY, SVGAGI. This CDR3 spans 15 amino acids.

This clone was detected only a few times. The genes are TRBV15 and TRBJ2-5; unclear D gene. The CDR3 is 13 amino acids. The germline CDR1 and CDR2 sequences are LNHNV and YYDKDF (reference sequence). V lost 3 bases to trimming and J lost 2 bases, with 7 bases between them. The CDR3 spells CATSSIRQETQYF. In DNA, the CDR3 is TGTGCCACCAGCAGCATTCGGCAAGAGACCCAGTACTTC.

This chain joins TRBV7-8 and TRBJ1-5; 10 nucleotides match TRBD1. After removal of 2 bases from V and 4 bases from J, the junction contained 2 bases not matched to a gene. The CDR3 runs 15 residues. In germline, CDR1 is SGHVS, CDR2 FQNEAQ. CDR3 DNA sequence: TGTGCCAGCAGCTTAAGGACAGGGGGGAATCAGCCCCAGCATTTT. This encodes CASSLRTGGNQPQHF.

The chain couples TRBV4-2 to TRBJ2-2, with 7 positions matching TRBD1. CDR3 length: 17 residues. Germline values: CDR1 LGHNA, CDR2 YNFKEQ. V lost 0 bases and J lost 5; bases outside the gene matches: 9. The CDR3 DNA follows: TGTGCCAGCAGCCAAGATTTTACAGGGGCAAATACCGGGGAGCTGTTTTTT. Protein sequence: CASSQDFTGANTGELFF.

J is TRBJ2-7 and V is TRBV9; TRBD1 matches 7 bases. CDR1 and CDR2 from the germline V gene are SGDLS and YYNGEE. CDR3 length: 17 amino acids. The junction had 14 bases not matched to a gene; V was cut back by 2 bases and J by 3 bases. The CDR3 sequence is CASSVQGTGTASYEQYF. CDR3 nucleotide sequence: TGTGCCAGCAGCGTCCAGGGAACCGGGACAGCAAGCTACGAGCAGTACTTC.